In its sample, the clone carrying this T cell receptor beta chain was seen once. Its antigen is not identified. The entry originates in a study of CD8+ T cells in alopecia areata. Study-wide results and limits: Tissue-resident alphabeta T cells belonging to normal skin likewise get sequenced within scalp specimens.

Treatment: oral pan-JAK inhibitor, 5-10 mg twice daily. Germline CDR1 reads SEHNR; CDR2 reads FQNEAQ (reference sequence). The CDR3 covers 14 residues. J lost 3 bases, V lost 3 bases, and 3 bases had no gene match. Following RNA extraction, reverse transcription yielded cDNA that acted as the sequencing template. Repertoires were generated with immunoSEQ multiplex PCR, while TCRdb's copy carries only in-frame clones and drops some. The profile shows about 200,000 clones, roughly 60% of them singletons. This receptor was identified in a human donor with alopecia areata. The sequencing used CD4+ T cells sorted from blood, collected at week 24, from a patient treated with tofacitinib. The genes are TRBV7-9 and TRBJ1-1, with 8 bases lining up with TRBD1. The CDR3 nucleotides read TGTGCCAGCAGCTTCCAGGGGGCCGACACTGAAGCTTTCTTT. This encodes CASSFQGADTEAFF.